The clone carrying this T cell receptor beta chain was seen only a few times. The sample originates from a study of blood T cell repertoires in COVID-19. Authors' analysis steps: Cell counts per sample came from amplifying reference gene primers. TCRdb's copy holds only in-frame clones and misses some; the assay was immunoSEQ multiplex PCR. That table is the source of V, J and clone size, and D and trimming were worked out from the DNA. The table includes around 150,000 clones, about 79% detected once. This CDR3 is 16 amino acids long. In germline, CDR1 is SGHRS, CDR2 YFSETQ. V gave up 4 bases and J gave up 7 bases; unmatched junction bases: 10.

This clonotype originated in a woman aged 45-59 years who had recovered from COVID-19. The chain uses TRBV5-1 and TRBJ2-2, with 10 bases that match TRBD2. The sample taken for sequencing was PBMCs or T cells enriched from blood (not recorded which). This CDR3 reads CASSTLSGRAGGELFF. CDR3 sequence (DNA): TGCGCCAGCAGCACCCTCAGCGGGAGGGCCGGCGGGGAGCTGTTTTTT.